This is a list of T cell receptor beta chains from one sample in a study of cytomegalovirus exposure and HLA in healthy donors. Only in-frame clones appear in the TCRdb table, and some are missing; sequencing was by immunoSEQ multiplex PCR. Of some 100,000 clones listed, 65% to 90% are singletons. Input material: PBMCs. Source of these receptors: a woman under 30 in good health and CMV-seronegative. Both conserved end residues are part of each CDR3. The D gene is left open where the match is weak. Only part of the rows carry a size: once, few, many, or a class if the clone is expanded.

j_gene,len,d_gene,abundance,v_gene,CDR3nt,CDR3aa
TRBJ1-6,14,TRBD1,-,TRBV7-8,TGTGCCAGCAGCTCAGGACAGGATAATTCACCCCTCCACTTT,CASSSGQDNSPLHF
TRBJ2-7,15,TRBD1,-,TRBV4-1,TGCGCCAGCAGCCAAGGACAGGGGGCACCCTACGAGCAGTACTTC,CASSQGQGAPYEQYF
TRBJ1-1,13,-,few,TRBV19,TGTGCCAGTAGTGTGACAGTGAACACTGAAGCTTTCTTT,CASSVTVNTEAFF
TRBJ2-1,16,-,-,TRBV29-1,TGCAGCGTTGGGGGGCCGCGCGGGAGATCCAACAATGAGCAGTTCTTC,CSVGGPRGRSNNEQFF
TRBJ1-2,13,-,-,TRBV19,TGTGCCAGTAGGAGGGCCCAGACTTATGGCTACACCTTC,CASRRAQTYGYTF
TRBJ1-1,15,-,-,TRBV7-2,TGTGCCAGCAGCTTAGGCCCAGGGTATAGCACTGAAGCTTTCTTT,CASSLGPGYSTEAFF
TRBJ2-5,15,-,-,TRBV7-6,TGTGCCAGCAGCTTAAGTCGCCTAGTCGAAGAGACCCAGTACTTC,CASSLSRLVEETQYF
TRBJ2-1,18,TRBD2,-,TRBV7-9,TGTGCCAGCAGCTTAGTCGTCACTAGCGGGAACCGGAGGAATGAGCAGTTCTTC,CASSLVVTSGNRRNEQFF
TRBJ1-1,14,-,-,TRBV7-8,TGTGCCAGCAGCAAAGGGGGGGAGAGCACTGAAGCTTTCTTT,CASSKGGESTEAFF
TRBJ2-7,14,TRBD2,few,TRBV7-3,TGTGCCAGCAGCCCGGGGACTAGTCTCTACGAGCAGTACTTC,CASSPGTSLYEQYF
TRBJ1-1,13,TRBD1,-,TRBV11-3,TGTGCCAGCAGCCCCGACAGGGGCCACGGAGCTTTCTTT,CASSPDRGHGAFF
TRBJ2-7,16,TRBD1,-,TRBV4-1,TGCGCCAGCAGCCACACCCGGACAGGGGGCCTTAACGAGCAGTACTTC,CASSHTRTGGLNEQYF
TRBJ2-7,14,-,-,TRBV11-2,TGTGCCAGCAGCTCAGGGGGAGGCTCCTACGAGCAGTACTTC,CASSSGGGSYEQYF
TRBJ1-3,16,-,-,TRBV7-6,TGTGCCAGCAGCGAAGCGCGTGGTGGATCTGGAAACACCATATATTTT,CASSEARGGSGNTIYF
TRBJ1-1,12,-,-,TRBV12-5,TGTGCTAGTGGTTTAGGGGGAGCTGAAGCTTTCTTT,CASGLGGAEAFF
TRBJ2-7,15,TRBD2,-,TRBV5-5,TGTGCCAGCAGCTTGGATTGGCGGGGGGACGACGAGCAGTACTTC,CASSLDWRGDDEQYF
TRBJ2-3,15,-,-,TRBV15,TGTGCCACCAGTCGAGGGGGAACCCGACCCCTCACGCAGTATTTT,CATSRGGTRPLTQYF
TRBJ2-1,16,-,-,TRBV28,TGTGCCAGCACCGGACACCCGGGACTTTTCTACAATGAGCAGTTCTTC,CASTGHPGLFYNEQFF
TRBJ2-7,12,-,-,TRBV28,TGTGCCAGCACCAGGGTTAACTACGAGCAGTACTTC,CASTRVNYEQYF
TRBJ1-2,14,TRBD1,-,TRBV27,TGTGCCAGCAGTGTCTACAGGGGAGACAATGGCTACACCTTC,CASSVYRGDNGYTF
TRBJ2-3,15,TRBD1,-,TRBV7-7,TGTGCTAGCAGCTTATGGACAGGGTCGGCAGATACGCAGTATTTT,CASSLWTGSADTQYF
TRBJ2-2,19,TRBD2,-,TRBV5-6,TGTGCCAGCAGCTTGGCCTATGTCGGGAGGGCCTCGAGCTCCGGGGAGCTGTTTTTT,CASSLAYVGRASSSGELFF
TRBJ2-6,15,-,-,TRBV19,TGTGCCAGTAGTTTGGCAGGGGCTGGGGCCAACGTCCTGACTTTC,CASSLAGAGANVLTF
TRBJ1-1,14,-,-,TRBV10-3,TGTGCCATCAGTGAACCGAACCGGGAGACTGAAGCTTTCTTT,CAISEPNRETEAFF
TRBJ2-5,15,-,-,TRBV7-2,TGTGCCAGCAGCAGGCCAGGTGGAGGGCAAGAGACCCAGTACTTC,CASSRPGGGQETQYF